The rows below give T cell receptor beta chains drawn from one sample of a study of CD8 T cells in Susac syndrome. A single record per CDR3 protein comes from TCRdb applying MiXCR to the immunoSEQ multiplex PCR reads. Altogether about 120,000 distinct CDR3 sequences are present, roughly 92% being singletons, with the ten largest covering 0.095% to 0.1%. Sequenced sample: CD4+ T cells from PBMCs. Receptor source: a human donor in good health. CDR3s include the opening cysteine and the closing phenylalanine or tryptophan. The D gene is left open where the match is weak. Only some rows state a clone size, as once, few, many or a class for expanded clones.

len: 16
d_gene: TRBD1
j_gene: TRBJ2-7
v_gene: TRBV7-3
abundance: -
CDR3nt: TGTGCCAGCAGCCGGACAGGGGGCTCACCGAATTACGAGCAGTACTTC
CDR3aa: CASSRTGGSPNYEQYF

len: 12
d_gene: -
j_gene: TRBJ1-1
v_gene: TRBV5-1
abundance: once
CDR3nt: TGCGCCAGCAGCTTGGGCGGTCGTGAAGCTTTCTTT
CDR3aa: CASSLGGREAFF

len: 16
d_gene: TRBD2
j_gene: TRBJ2-3
v_gene: TRBV7-2
abundance: -
CDR3nt: TGTGCCAGCAGCGCCCGGACTAGCGGGAGGTTGGATACGCAGTATTTT
CDR3aa: CASSARTSGRLDTQYF

len: 14
d_gene: -
j_gene: TRBJ2-7
v_gene: TRBV27
abundance: -
CDR3nt: TGTGCCAGCGCCCTCCAGCCACTTCCCTACGAGCAGTACTTC
CDR3aa: CASALQPLPYEQYF

len: 14
d_gene: -
j_gene: TRBJ1-2
v_gene: TRBV5-1
abundance: -
CDR3nt: TGCGCCAGCAGCCCCGCGGGAGACAACTATGGCTACACCTTC
CDR3aa: CASSPAGDNYGYTF

len: 16
d_gene: TRBD2
j_gene: TRBJ2-7
v_gene: TRBV25-1
abundance: -
CDR3nt: TGTGCCAGCAGTGATATAGCGGGGTCTAGCTCCTACGAGCAGTACTTC
CDR3aa: CASSDIAGSSSYEQYF

len: 11
d_gene: -
j_gene: TRBJ2-1
v_gene: TRBV24-1
abundance: -
CDR3nt: TGTGCCACCAGTGATTCGCGGACAAGATTCTTC
CDR3aa: CATSDSRTRFF

len: 18
d_gene: -
j_gene: TRBJ1-6
v_gene: TRBV18
abundance: -
CDR3nt: TGTGCCAGCTCACCTGAACAGTCCACCCCTTCCTATAATTCACCCCTCCACTTT
CDR3aa: CASSPEQSTPSYNSPLHF

len: 12
d_gene: -
j_gene: TRBJ1-5
v_gene: TRBV30
abundance: -
CDR3nt: TGTGCCTGGAGTGTCTCGAATCAGCCCCAGCATTTT
CDR3aa: CAWSVSNQPQHF

len: 16
d_gene: -
j_gene: TRBJ1-6
v_gene: TRBV2
abundance: -
CDR3nt: TGTGCCAGCAGTTCCCGGCCGCCGACTGGGGGTTCACCCCTCCACTTT
CDR3aa: CASSSRPPTGGSPLHF

len: 11
d_gene: -
j_gene: TRBJ1-6
v_gene: TRBV28
abundance: -
CDR3nt: TGTGCCAGCAGTGGGGGATCACCCCTCCACTTT
CDR3aa: CASSGGSPLHF

len: 18
d_gene: TRBD2
j_gene: TRBJ2-5
v_gene: TRBV6-2/TRBV6-3
abundance: -
CDR3nt: TGTGCCAGCAGCCCTCATCCGACTAGCGGGAGGGCGGAGGAGACCCAGTACTTC
CDR3aa: CASSPHPTSGRAEETQYF

len: 13
d_gene: TRBD1
j_gene: TRBJ2-2
v_gene: TRBV19
abundance: -
CDR3nt: TGTGCCAGCCGGGACAGGGGCACCGGGGAGCTGTTTTTT
CDR3aa: CASRDRGTGELFF

len: 13
d_gene: -
j_gene: TRBJ1-5
v_gene: TRBV19
abundance: -
CDR3nt: TGTGCCAGTAGCCTCCGCAGGAATCAGCCCCAGCATTTT
CDR3aa: CASSLRRNQPQHF

len: 12
d_gene: -
j_gene: TRBJ2-5
v_gene: TRBV14
abundance: -
CDR3nt: TGTGCCAGCAGCCAAGGGGCAGAGACCCAGTACTTC
CDR3aa: CASSQGAETQYF

len: 11
d_gene: -
j_gene: TRBJ2-5
v_gene: TRBV6-2/TRBV6-3
abundance: -
CDR3nt: TGTGCCAGCAGTAAGCGAGAGACCCAGTACTTC
CDR3aa: CASSKRETQYF

len: 16
d_gene: TRBD2
j_gene: TRBJ2-1
v_gene: TRBV3-1
abundance: -
CDR3nt: TGTGCCAGCAGCCAAGCCGGGACTAGCGGCTCCAATGAGCAGTTCTTC
CDR3aa: CASSQAGTSGSNEQFF

len: 11
d_gene: TRBD1
j_gene: TRBJ2-7
v_gene: TRBV20-1
abundance: -
CDR3nt: TGCAGTGTGGGGGACAGCTACGAGCAGTACTTC
CDR3aa: CSVGDSYEQYF

len: 17
d_gene: TRBD2
j_gene: TRBJ2-1
v_gene: TRBV5-1
abundance: -
CDR3nt: TGCGCCAGCAGAATAATGGCAACTAGCGGGAGTTTTAATGAGCAGTTCTTC
CDR3aa: CASRIMATSGSFNEQFF

len: 14
d_gene: TRBD2
j_gene: TRBJ2-7
v_gene: TRBV30
abundance: -
CDR3nt: TGTGCCTGGAACGCCGGGACTAGCTGGTACGAGCAGTACTTC
CDR3aa: CAWNAGTSWYEQYF

len: 15
d_gene: -
j_gene: TRBJ2-5
v_gene: TRBV28
abundance: -
CDR3nt: TGTGCCAGCAGTCGCCCCCCGGCAGCTCAAGAGACCCAGTACTTC
CDR3aa: CASSRPPAAQETQYF

len: 14
d_gene: -
j_gene: TRBJ2-1
v_gene: TRBV5-6
abundance: -
CDR3nt: TGTGCCAGCAGCTTTGTGGACAGAAACAATGAGCAGTTCTTC
CDR3aa: CASSFVDRNNEQFF

len: 12
d_gene: -
j_gene: TRBJ2-5
v_gene: TRBV9
abundance: -
CDR3nt: TGTGCCAGCAGCGAGGGGGAGGAGACCCAGTACTTC
CDR3aa: CASSEGEETQYF

len: 18
d_gene: TRBD2
j_gene: TRBJ2-1
v_gene: TRBV19
abundance: -
CDR3nt: TGTGCCAGTAGTGCCTCACCACCCGGGACTAGCAACGGATGGGAGCAGTTCTTC
CDR3aa: CASSASPPGTSNGWEQFF

len: 15
d_gene: -
j_gene: TRBJ2-7
v_gene: TRBV7-3
abundance: -
CDR3nt: TGTGCCAGCAGCCCGGCAGGAGGGGAAACCTACGAGCAGTACTTC
CDR3aa: CASSPAGGETYEQYF

len: 19
d_gene: TRBD2
j_gene: TRBJ2-1
v_gene: TRBV27
abundance: -
CDR3nt: TGTGCCAGCAGTAGGGCGTTCTTGACTAGCGGAGGACCTTCCAATGAGCAGTTCTTC
CDR3aa: CASSRAFLTSGGPSNEQFF

len: 15
d_gene: -
j_gene: TRBJ2-2
v_gene: TRBV24-1
abundance: -
CDR3nt: TGTGCCACCAGTGAATTGACAGGGAACACCGGGGAGCTGTTTTTT
CDR3aa: CATSELTGNTGELFF

len: 16
d_gene: -
j_gene: TRBJ2-1
v_gene: TRBV20-1
abundance: once
CDR3nt: TGCAGTGCTACCAGGTCTAGCAGCAGAACCAACAATGAGCAGTTCTTC
CDR3aa: CSATRSSSRTNNEQFF

len: 13
d_gene: TRBD1
j_gene: TRBJ1-5
v_gene: TRBV5-1
abundance: -
CDR3nt: TGCGCCAGCAGCAGGGGGCCCAATCAGCCCCAGCATTTT
CDR3aa: CASSRGPNQPQHF

len: 15
d_gene: -
j_gene: TRBJ2-2
v_gene: TRBV3-1
abundance: -
CDR3nt: TGTGCCAGCAGCCAAGATTCAGGCTACACCGGGGAGCTGTTTTTT
CDR3aa: CASSQDSGYTGELFF

len: 13
d_gene: TRBD2
j_gene: TRBJ2-1
v_gene: TRBV7-9
abundance: -
CDR3nt: TGTGCCAGCGTCGGACTAGCGGGAGAAGAGCAGTTCTTC
CDR3aa: CASVGLAGEEQFF

len: 15
d_gene: -
j_gene: TRBJ2-3
v_gene: TRBV7-8
abundance: -
CDR3nt: TGTGCCAGCAGCCTCGGGACTTACCGCACAGATACGCAGTATTTT
CDR3aa: CASSLGTYRTDTQYF

len: 15
d_gene: -
j_gene: TRBJ2-7
v_gene: TRBV30
abundance: -
CDR3nt: TGTGCCTGGAGTATCGGGGAAGGGTCCTCCTACGAGCAGTACTTC
CDR3aa: CAWSIGEGSSYEQYF

len: 17
d_gene: -
j_gene: TRBJ2-3
v_gene: TRBV11-2
abundance: once
CDR3nt: TGTGCCAGCAGCTTAGGCGGCCTAGGGATTAGCACAGATACGCAGTATTTT
CDR3aa: CASSLGGLGISTDTQYF

len: 12
d_gene: -
j_gene: TRBJ2-1
v_gene: TRBV30
abundance: -
CDR3nt: TGTGCCTGGGGTCCAAGGTCGAATGAGCAGTTCTTC
CDR3aa: CAWGPRSNEQFF

len: 15
d_gene: TRBD2
j_gene: TRBJ2-7
v_gene: TRBV30
abundance: -
CDR3nt: TGTGCCTGGAGTTCACATAGCGGGAGTCACTACGAGCAGTACTTC
CDR3aa: CAWSSHSGSHYEQYF

len: 15
d_gene: -
j_gene: TRBJ1-1
v_gene: TRBV12-3/TRBV12-4
abundance: -
CDR3nt: TGTGCCAGCAGCCCGGACAGCCTGACGCCCGCAGGAGCTTTCTTT
CDR3aa: CASSPDSLTPAGAFF

len: 12
d_gene: TRBD1
j_gene: TRBJ1-1
v_gene: TRBV28
abundance: once
CDR3nt: TGTGCCAGCCAAGGACAGGGGACTGAAGCTTTCTTT
CDR3aa: CASQGQGTEAFF

len: 12
d_gene: -
j_gene: TRBJ1-5
v_gene: TRBV20-1
abundance: -
CDR3nt: TGCAGTGCCAACGGAGGGGATCAGCCCCAGCATTTT
CDR3aa: CSANGGDQPQHF

len: 16
d_gene: -
j_gene: TRBJ1-5
v_gene: TRBV5-1
abundance: once
CDR3nt: TGCGCCAGCAGCCCTGGGCTTCAGGGGTCCCATCAGCCCCAGCATTTT
CDR3aa: CASSPGLQGSHQPQHF

len: 14
d_gene: -
j_gene: TRBJ2-3
v_gene: TRBV19
abundance: -
CDR3nt: TGTGCCAGTAGTATCAACGGAGACACAGATACGCAGTATTTT
CDR3aa: CASSINGDTDTQYF

len: 12
d_gene: -
j_gene: TRBJ1-5
v_gene: TRBV29-1
abundance: -
CDR3nt: TGCAGCGTCGGAGTTCCCAATCAGCCCCAGCATTTT
CDR3aa: CSVGVPNQPQHF

len: 15
d_gene: -
j_gene: TRBJ2-5
v_gene: TRBV25-1
abundance: -
CDR3nt: TGTGCCAGCAGTGACCTTCCGGGAAACCAAGAGACCCAGTACTTC
CDR3aa: CASSDLPGNQETQYF

len: 13
d_gene: -
j_gene: TRBJ2-7
v_gene: TRBV28
abundance: -
CDR3nt: TGTGCCAGCAGCCCACAGGGGGGGAACGAGCAGTACTTC
CDR3aa: CASSPQGGNEQYF

len: 15
d_gene: -
j_gene: TRBJ1-5
v_gene: TRBV15
abundance: -
CDR3nt: TGTGCCACCAGCAGAGGGGTTGGAAGCAATCAGCCCCAGCATTTT
CDR3aa: CATSRGVGSNQPQHF

len: 15
d_gene: -
j_gene: TRBJ1-1
v_gene: TRBV11-2
abundance: -
CDR3nt: TGTGCCAGCAGCTTAGTAAACCGAGGAGACACTGAAGCTTTCTTT
CDR3aa: CASSLVNRGDTEAFF

len: 11
d_gene: -
j_gene: TRBJ2-5
v_gene: TRBV4-2
abundance: -
CDR3nt: TGTGCCAGCAGCCATTCAGAGACCCAGTACTTC
CDR3aa: CASSHSETQYF

len: 13
d_gene: -
j_gene: TRBJ2-5
v_gene: TRBV18
abundance: -
CDR3nt: TGTGCCAGCTCACCGCGGGAACAAGAGACCCAGTACTTC
CDR3aa: CASSPREQETQYF

len: 17
d_gene: TRBD1
j_gene: TRBJ2-3
v_gene: TRBV24-1
abundance: once
CDR3nt: TGTGCCACCAGTGACCTGGGACAGGGTTTGATGACAGATACGCAGTATTTT
CDR3aa: CATSDLGQGLMTDTQYF

len: 15
d_gene: -
j_gene: TRBJ2-5
v_gene: TRBV6-2/TRBV6-3
abundance: -
CDR3nt: TGTGCCAGCAGTTACGACCCCGGGGCCCAAGAGACCCAGTACTTC
CDR3aa: CASSYDPGAQETQYF

len: 17
d_gene: TRBD2
j_gene: TRBJ2-5
v_gene: TRBV5-1
abundance: -
CDR3nt: TGCGCCAGCAGCTCGGGGACTAGCGACTTTATCGGGGAGACCCAGTACTTC
CDR3aa: CASSSGTSDFIGETQYF

len: 19
d_gene: TRBD2
j_gene: TRBJ2-1
v_gene: TRBV11-2
abundance: few
CDR3nt: TGTGCCAGCAGCTTAGGCCGCAAACTAGCGGACGTCTCCTACAATGAGCAGTTCTTC
CDR3aa: CASSLGRKLADVSYNEQFF

len: 15
d_gene: -
j_gene: TRBJ1-6
v_gene: TRBV18
abundance: -
CDR3nt: TGTGCCAGCTCACCAGTCGAAGGACTAGATTCACCCCTCCACTTT
CDR3aa: CASSPVEGLDSPLHF

len: 14
d_gene: -
j_gene: TRBJ2-7
v_gene: TRBV27
abundance: -
CDR3nt: TGTGCCAGCAGTTTGTCTCCTTTGGGCGGCGAGCAGTACTTC
CDR3aa: CASSLSPLGGEQYF

len: 15
d_gene: -
j_gene: TRBJ1-3
v_gene: TRBV6-6
abundance: -
CDR3nt: TGTGCCAGCACGAGGAACGGTTTCTCTGGAAACACCATATATTTT
CDR3aa: CASTRNGFSGNTIYF